This passage covers 28 T cell receptor beta chains from one sample sequenced in a study of T cells in Graves' hyperthyroidism and ophthalmopathy. There were TCR beta CDR3 regions amplified from RNA transcripts. HTBI primers were used for first-round RT-PCR of the TCR CDR3. One entry per CDR3 protein, called by TCRdb with MiXCR from the multiplex PCR reads. The table records about 460,000 distinct CDR3 sequences, under 25% of them present only once. Sequencing was performed on blood. These TCRs come from a woman in her seventies with Graves' ophthalmopathy.

This clonotype was found many times. The gene calls are TRBV6-2 or TRBV6-3 and TRBJ1-2; no definite D call. Germline-derived CDR1 and CDR2 are MNHEY and SVGEGT. This CDR3 has 13 amino acids. Trimming took off 7 bases at V and 6 bases at J, with 15 bases between the two ends. For the CDR3, the DNA is TGTGCCAGCACCTGGAATGAAAAGGATGGCTACACCTTC. As protein: CASTWNEKDGYTF.

Worth noting for this clonotype: A clone one base away is much larger, so this may be a read error. The J gene is TRBJ2-5, the V gene TRBV28, with TRBD2 identical over 9 bases. The CDR3 covers 15 residues. Trimming removed 4 bases from V and 7 bases from J; junction bases left unmatched: 10. Germline V gives CDR1 MDHEN, CDR2 SYDVKM. The CDR3 DNA follows: TGTGCCAGCAGTTCCCTAGCGGGAAGATACGGGACCCAGTACTTC. Protein: CASSSLAGRYGTQYF.

This clonotype was picked up many times. The V and J genes are TRBV3-1 and TRBJ2-1, with 8 bases identical to TRBD1. V shed 6 bases and J 5 bases; nucleotides not matched to a gene: 6. The CDR3 has 14 residues. Germline CDR1 reads LGHDT; CDR2 reads YNNKEL (reference sequence). CDR3 sequence: CASSFRDRNNEQFF. In DNA, the CDR3 is TGTGCCAGCAGTTTCCGGGACAGGAACAATGAGCAGTTCTTC.

This clonotype was found a few times. This chain uses TRBV5-1 with TRBJ2-1; the D gene is possibly TRBD2 (5 bases). The CDR3 sequence is 13 residues long. Between the trimmed V and J ends, which lost 0 bases and 6 bases, there was a span of 7 bases. Germline V gives CDR1 SGHRS, CDR2 YFSETQ. The CDR3 coding sequence is TGCGCCAGCAGCTTGGGAGGGATCAATGAGCAGTTCTTC. This sequence encodes CASSLGGINEQFF.

The V and J genes are TRBV18 and TRBJ2-7; D ambiguous. Germline assignment: CDR1 KGHSH and CDR2 LQKENI. Trimming removed 0 bases from V and 0 bases from J, with 15 bases in between. The CDR3 loop spans 17 amino acids. In DNA form, the CDR3 reads TGTGCCAGCTCACCACCATCCGCGACTGCCAGCTCCTACGAGCAGTACTTC. Residues: CASSPPSATASSYEQYF.

This clonotype was observed a few times. The V gene is TRBV29-1, the J gene TRBJ1-3, with unresolved D. There are 13 residues in the CDR3. Germline V CDR1 and CDR2: SQVTM, ANQGSEA. Trimming removed 4 bases at V and 0 bases at J, with 7 bases between. The CDR3 DNA follows: TGCAGCGTTGGTCCGAACTCTGGAAACACCATATATTTT. As protein: CSVGPNSGNTIYF.

The chain joins TRBV29-1 to TRBJ2-1; possible D gene TRBD2, 5 bases. CDR3 length equals 13 residues. CDR1 and CDR2 (germline): SQVTM, ANQGSEA. V lost 7 bases, J lost 5 bases, and 15 bases lay in between. CDR3 in amino acids: CSADNGVHNEQFF. CDR3 DNA sequence: TGCAGCGCGGATAACGGGGTACACAATGAGCAGTTCTTC.

This clonotype has more than one count but fewer than ten. The J gene is TRBJ2-1, the V gene TRBV9; TRBD2 agrees at 8 bases. The J segment lost 7 bases and the V segment lost 0 bases, leaving 12 bases of the junction unmatched. The CDR3 sequence is 17 residues long. Per the germline V gene, CDR1 is SGDLS and CDR2 is YYNGEE. In nucleotides, the CDR3 is TGTGCCAGCAGCGTAGAATTAGCGGGAAGCCAAGGGAATGAGCAGTTCTTC. Its protein is CASSVELAGSQGNEQFF.

The table lists this clonotype with many counts. Germline is not matched at one junction end, which may reflect a read error. The chain employs TRBV20-1 and TRBJ2-1; 11 bases match TRBD2. The CDR3 contains 15 residues. In germline, CDR1 is DFQATT, CDR2 SNEGSKA (reference sequence). This chain's CDR3 is CSARVSGRAWGEQFF. As DNA, the CDR3 is TGCAGTGCGAGAGTTAGCGGGAGGGCCTGGGGAGAGCAGTTCTTC.

The table lists this clonotype with a few counts. The CDR3 here is CASSGVGRGYEQYF. CDR3 coding DNA: TGTGCCAGCAGCGGGGTCGGGAGGGGCTACGAGCAGTACTTC. The chain is built from TRBV2 and TRBJ2-7, with 8 bases matching TRBD2. Germline CDR1 and CDR2: SNHLY and FYNNEI. V was pared by 6 bases and J by 3 bases, with 7 bases of the junction left unmatched. This CDR3 has 14 residues.

The chain couples TRBV11-2 to TRBJ2-3; weak D call: TRBD2 (6 bases). The ends were cut back, 6 bases at V and 0 bases at J, with 19 bases in the middle. CDR1 is SGHAT, CDR2 FQNNGV, per germline. This CDR3 spans 17 amino acids. The chain's CDR3 is CASSSYAGPDSTDTQYF. The CDR3 DNA sequence: TGTGCCAGCAGTTCCTACGCGGGACCCGATAGCACAGATACGCAGTATTTT. The variable domain in full, with the rest retrieved from reference TRBV11-2 and TRBJ2-3, is EAGVAQSPRYKIIEKRQSVAFWCNPISGHATLYWYQQILGQGPKLLIQFQNNGVVDDSQLPKDRFSAERLKGVDSTLKIQPAKLEDSAVYLCASSSYAGPDSTDTQYFGPGTRLTVL.

This clonotype was recorded many times. The chain uses TRBV28 and TRBJ2-4; D remains ambiguous. Germline V lookup: CDR1 MDHEN, CDR2 SYDVKM. Trimming took off 3 bases at V and 0 bases at J, with 12 bases between the two ends. The CDR3 loop spans 16 amino acids. CDR3 sequence reads: CASSFRAALAKNIQYF. In DNA form, the CDR3 reads TGTGCCAGCAGTTTCCGGGCAGCTCTAGCCAAAAACATTCAGTACTTC.

This clonotype was observed a handful of times. The chain couples TRBV12-3 or TRBV12-4 to TRBJ1-1, with a possible D match to TRBD1 (5 bases). The CDR3 length is 13 residues. The V end lost 1 base, the J end lost 6 bases, and 9 bases lay between the germline ends. CDR3 residues: CASSLGLGAEAFF. CDR3 DNA sequence: TGTGCCAGCAGTTTAGGCTTAGGGGCTGAAGCTTTCTTT.

This rearrangement joins TRBV6-2 or TRBV6-3 to TRBJ2-1; the match to TRBD2 covers 14 bases. The trim removed 8 bases at V and 6 bases at J, leaving 12 bases unmatched. This CDR3 contains 17 residues. Germline CDR1 is MNHEY and CDR2 is SVGEGT. The CDR3 DNA reads TGTGCCAGCCGAAGACAGGCTGGGACTAGCGGGAGCAATGAGCAGTTCTTC. Residues: CASRRQAGTSGSNEQFF.

At least ten counts were recorded for this clonotype. The chain carries TRBV6-2 or TRBV6-3 and TRBJ1-1, with a possible D match to TRBD1 (5 bases). Trimming shortened V by 8 bases and J by 1 base, and 20 bases separated the two germline ends. The germline gives CDR1 MNHEY, CDR2 SVGEGT. The CDR3 loop spans 16 amino acids. CDR3 sequence (DNA): TGTGCCAGCGCTAGAGGTCGGGGGAGTGGGAACACTGAAGCTTTCTTT. This gives the protein CASARGRGSGNTEAFF.

The table lists this clonotype with many counts. CDR3 in amino acids: CASSEFRAGYEQYF. The CDR3 bases are TGTGCCAGCAGTGAGTTTCGGGCGGGGTACGAGCAGTACTTC. The rearrangement uses TRBV2 and TRBJ2-7; TRBD2 might be the D (6 bases). Trimming removed 3 bases from V and 4 bases from J, with 13 bases in between. Germline V gene lookup returns CDR1 SNHLY and CDR2 FYNNEI. CDR3 length: 14 amino acids.

The CDR3 reads CASSSVGTGGSPLHF. The CDR3 DNA sequence: TGTGCCAGCTCCTCGGTGGGGACCGGCGGTTCACCCCTCCACTTT. V usage is TRBV6-1 and J usage is TRBJ1-6; D possibly corresponds to TRBD1 (5 bases). Per germline, CDR1 MNHNS and CDR2 SASEGT. V was cut by 8 bases and J by 9 bases, with 20 bases left in between. This CDR3 contains 15 residues.

The chain couples TRBV6-1 to TRBJ1-1; tentative D call: TRBD1 (6 bases). The CDR3 spans 13 residues. Trimming cost V 10 bases and J 3 bases, with 15 bases left between them. Germline-derived CDR1 and CDR2 are MNHNS and SASEGT. The CDR3 DNA follows: TGTGCCACCACAGGGACTCCATACACTGAAGCTTTCTTT. It codes for CATTGTPYTEAFF.

In this sample, this clonotype turned up once. The CDR3 DNA follows: TGCGCCAGCTCCAAACTAGGGGAGGTGAACACTGAAGCTTTCTTT. It specifies CASSKLGEVNTEAFF. The chain has TRBV5-1 and TRBJ1-1; tentatively, D is TRBD1 (5 bases). This CDR3 has 15 amino acids. The ends were cut back, 7 bases at V and 0 bases at J, with 16 bases in the middle. Germline V gives CDR1 SGHRS, CDR2 YFSETQ.

This chain uses TRBV6-1 with TRBJ1-2; D remains ambiguous. This CDR3 has 14 residues. Germline V gives CDR1 MNHNS, CDR2 SASEGT. V was cut by 7 bases and J by 4 bases, with 16 bases left in between. The DNA of the CDR3 is TGTGCCAGCACACCCCGCGAAGAGGGCTATGGCTACACCTTC. It yields the protein CASTPREEGYGYTF.

The chain links TRBV19 to TRBJ2-1; D gene unclear. Germline V gene lookup returns CDR1 LNHDA and CDR2 SQIVND (reference sequence). The CDR3 runs 12 residues. V was shortened by 5 bases and J by 5 bases, with 7 bases between the two germline ends. The CDR3 sequence: CASSVMNNEQFF. The CDR3 DNA reads TGTGCCAGTAGTGTTATGAACAATGAGCAGTTCTTC.

This clonotype appeared many times. The rearrangement uses TRBV12-3 or TRBV12-4 and TRBJ1-5; D unresolved. The CDR3 has 14 residues. V was shortened by 3 bases and J by 0 bases, with 6 bases between the two germline ends. The DNA of the CDR3 is TGTGCCAGCAGTTTCGCAAATAGCAATCAGCCCCAGCATTTT. This encodes CASSFANSNQPQHF.

The V and J genes are TRBV10-1 and TRBJ2-3; D might be TRBD1 or TRBD2, each matching 6 bases. The germline V and J ends were trimmed by 0 bases and 12 bases, with 10 bases remaining between them. This CDR3 is 12 amino acids long. Germline CDR1 WNHNN, CDR2 SYGVQD (reference sequence). The CDR3 protein is CASSESGGGQYF. CDR3 in DNA: TGCGCCAGCAGTGAGTCCGGGGGCGGACAGTATTTT.

The V call is TRBV6-1, the J call TRBJ2-2; D gene uncertain. The V gene lost 8 bases and the J gene lost 7 bases, with 14 bases spanning the gap. The germline V gene encodes CDR1 MNHNS and CDR2 SASEGT. The CDR3 extends over 13 amino acids. This chain's CDR3 is CASEPLHLGELFF. The CDR3 DNA is TGTGCCAGCGAACCGCTACATCTCGGGGAGCTGTTTTTT.

The chain links TRBV28 to TRBJ1-1; tentatively, D is TRBD1 (5 bases). The CDR3 covers 12 residues. Trimming removed 8 bases at V and 8 bases at J, with 15 bases between. Germline CDR1 is MDHEN and CDR2 is SYDVKM. The CDR3 loop is CASAAYGQEAFF. CDR3 sequence (DNA): TGTGCCAGCGCCGCCTATGGACAAGAAGCTTTCTTT. The variable domain in full, with the rest retrieved from reference TRBV28 and TRBJ1-1, is DVKVTQSSRYLVKRTGEKVFLECVQDMDHENMFWYRQDPGLGLRLIYFSYDVKMKEKGDIPEGYSVSREKKERFSLILESASTNQTSMYLCASAAYGQEAFFGQGTRLTVV.

J is TRBJ1-3 and V is TRBV20-1, with a weak D call TRBD1 (6 bases). Trimming took off 2 bases at V and 0 bases at J, with 14 bases between the two ends. The CDR3 consists of 16 residues. The germline gives CDR1 DFQATT, CDR2 SNEGSKA (reference sequence). DNA of the CDR3: TGCAGTGCTAGAACAGGGAAGGTAATCTCTGGAAACACCATATATTTT. This encodes CSARTGKVISGNTIYF.

This chain uses TRBV5-1 with TRBJ2-1; 8 bases agree with TRBD1. Germline values: CDR1 SGHRS, CDR2 YFSETQ. The CDR3 sequence is 14 residues long. V lost 4 bases and J lost 7; bases outside the gene matches: 7. CDR3 region: CASSPRTGWNEQFF. CDR3 coding DNA: TGCGCCAGCAGCCCCCGGACAGGGTGGAATGAGCAGTTCTTC.

Only a few counts were recorded for this clonotype. This rearrangement joins TRBV20-1 to TRBJ2-7; the D gene is possibly TRBD1 (6 bases). The CDR3 spans 14 residues. In germline, CDR1 is DFQATT, CDR2 SNEGSKA (reference sequence). The V end was cut by 8 bases, the J end by 2 bases, with 19 bases between. The CDR3 DNA reads TGCAGTATTGATCGTGGGGGCAGGCCCTACGAGCAGTACTTC. Translated: CSIDRGGRPYEQYF.